Below are 22 T cell receptor beta chains sequenced from a single sample in a study of immune heterogeneity within non-small cell lung tumors. With 600 ng used per sample, the template was genomic DNA from bulk tumor. In surgery, several biopsies were collected from each primary tumor at widely spaced sites. Samples came from untreated patients having curative surgery for newly diagnosed non-small cell lung cancer. TCR beta CDR3 regions came from multiplex PCR with 32 forward V and 13 reverse J primers. TCRdb re-derived calls from the multiplex PCR reads in MiXCR, one entry per CDR3 protein. The data show around 12,000 distinct CDR3 sequences, with about 20% seen just once and 4.5% to 5.5% held by the top ten. The sample was lung tumor tissue. These TCRs come from a man aged 55 to 70 with non-small cell lung cancer.

In this sample, this clonotype turned up many times. The chain is built from TRBV7-2 and TRBJ2-7; D possibly corresponds to TRBD1 (6 bases). Between the trimmed V and J ends, which lost 6 bases and 2 bases, there was a span of 8 bases. Germline lookup yields CDR1 SGHTA and CDR2 FQGNSA. CDR3 length: 12 residues. The CDR3 loop is CASRRDTYEQYF. The CDR3 DNA is TGTGCCAGCAGAAGGGACACCTACGAGCAGTACTTC.

This clonotype was observed at least ten times. The chain employs TRBV27 and TRBJ1-5; unclear D gene. CDR1 is MNHEY, CDR2 SMNVEV, per germline (reference sequence). The CDR3 is 14 residues long. V lost 8 bases and J lost 0, with 11 bases in between. CDR3 sequence (DNA): TGTGCCAGCCGTCAGGTTGATAGCAATCAGCCCCAGCATTTT. It translates to CASRQVDSNQPQHF.

This clonotype was found a few times. The chain has TRBV2 and TRBJ2-3; 7 bases line up with TRBD2. Looked up from germline, CDR1 is SNHLY and CDR2 is FYNNEI. The CDR3 extends over 15 amino acids. The V segment lost 6 bases and the J segment 1 base; nucleotides outside the gene matches: 7. The CDR3 DNA sequence: TGTGCCAGCAGAACAAGCGGGATGGGCACAGATACGCAGTATTTT. Encoded protein: CASRTSGMGTDTQYF.

With regard to this clonotype: A single base separates this from a much larger clone, so it may be a read error. The rearrangement joins TRBV7-9 to TRBJ2-3, with no clear D. The germline V gene encodes CDR1 SEHNR and CDR2 FQNEAQ (reference sequence). This CDR3 comprises 15 residues. Between the trimmed V and J ends, which lost 7 bases and 4 bases, there was a span of 18 bases. The CDR3 DNA follows: TGTGCCAGCACCCCCCCCGTGAGAGGAGCAGATACGCAGTATTTT. This gives the protein CASTPPVRGADTQYF.

This clonotype is medium-sized in the sample. DNA of the CDR3: TGTGCCAGCAGGGGACAGGGAAGTGAAAAACTGTTTTTT. As protein: CASRGQGSEKLFF. V gene TRBV6-1 combines with J gene TRBJ1-4; TRBD1 matches at 9 bases. CDR1 is MNHNS, CDR2 SASEGT, per germline. The CDR3 has 13 amino acids. V lost 6 bases, J lost 7 bases, and 3 bases stayed unmatched.

This clonotype was counted between two and nine times. The chain recombines TRBV7-6 with TRBJ2-3; TRBD2 is a possible D gene (5 bases). CDR3 length: 15 residues. Germline V gene data show CDR1 as SGHVS and CDR2 as FNYEAQ. V was cut by 5 bases and J by 2 bases, with 14 bases left in between. CDR3 coding DNA: TGTGCCAGCAGCGAAATGGGGAGTTACACAGATACGCAGTATTTT. Protein product: CASSEMGSYTDTQYF.

The gene calls are TRBV7-9 and TRBJ2-1; maybe TRBD2 (6 bases). CDR3 length equals 12 residues. Germline V CDR1 and CDR2: SEHNR, FQNEAQ (reference sequence). Deletions cut 7 bases from V and 8 bases from J, with 12 bases between. CDR3 loop: CASTLGGYEQFF. The CDR3 DNA follows: TGTGCCAGCACCCTGGGGGGTTATGAGCAGTTCTTC.

The chain is built from TRBV7-9 and TRBJ2-5; D is ambiguous. The CDR3 covers 11 residues. CDR1 and CDR2 from the germline V gene are SEHNR and FQNEAQ (reference sequence). Trimming took 6 bases from V and 1 from J, leaving 3 bases between them. CDR3 loop: CASRFQETQYF. The CDR3 nucleotides are TGTGCCAGCAGGTTCCAAGAGACCCAGTACTTC.

This clonotype was recorded a few times. This chain connects TRBV20-1 to TRBJ2-3; 7 nucleotides align to TRBD1. The J segment lost 6 bases and the V segment lost 1 base, leaving 4 bases of the junction unmatched. CDR1 DFQATT and CDR2 SNEGSKA come from the germline V gene (reference sequence). The CDR3 is 13 residues long. As DNA, the CDR3 is TGCAGTGCTAGAGTTGGGACAGTTGATACGCAGTATTTT. Translating it yields CSARVGTVDTQYF.

This clonotype is medium-sized (0.01 to 0.1%) in the sample. The chain recombines TRBV20-1 with TRBJ1-2; TRBD1 agrees at 7 bases. Germline V CDR1 and CDR2: DFQATT, SNEGSKA (reference sequence). The CDR3 is 14 residues long. V gave up 4 bases and J gave up 5 bases; unmatched junction bases: 10. CDR3 loop: CSATYSQGIYGYTF. For the CDR3, the DNA is TGCAGTGCTACCTACTCACAGGGGATTTATGGCTACACCTTC.

The chain carries TRBV18 and TRBJ2-7, with 10 bases aligning to TRBD1. This CDR3 comprises 15 residues. After removal of 4 bases from V and 6 bases from J, the junction contained 9 bases not matched to a gene. The germline CDR1 and CDR2 sequences are KGHSH and LQKENI. The DNA of the CDR3 is TGTGCCAGCTCACGGACACCGGGACAGGGGCTCGAGCAGTACTTC. Amino acids: CASSRTPGQGLEQYF.

Concerning this clonotype itself: One end of the junction fails to match germline, which may point to a read error. DNA of the CDR3: TGCAGTGGAAGCGGGTACAATGAGAAGTTCTTC. As protein: CSGSGYNEKFF. The V call is TRBV20-1, the J call TRBJ2-1; possibly TRBD2 for D (6 bases). The germline CDR1 and CDR2 sequences are DFQATT and SNEGSKA (reference sequence). CDR3 length equals 11 residues.

The gene calls are TRBV29-1 and TRBJ1-2, with no clear D. Trimming cost V 7 bases and J 8 bases, with 14 bases left between them. The CDR3 totals 11 residues. Germline assignment: CDR1 SQVTM and CDR2 ANQGSEA. The CDR3 DNA sequence: TGCAGCGGCCTCATTCTAGGGGGCTACACCTTC. It yields the protein CSGLILGGYTF.

For this clonotype: This could be a read error, since a much larger clone is one nucleotide away. The conserved closing phenylalanine or tryptophan is absent in this CDR3, likely reflecting a read error. The V call is TRBV7-9, the J call TRBJ1-4; TRBD1 agrees at 11 bases. Germline V gives CDR1 SEHNR, CDR2 FQNEAQ (reference sequence). The CDR3 totals 17 residues. V lost 0 bases to trimming and J lost 6 bases; unmatched junction nucleotides: 6. Here the CDR3 reads CASSLAWTGGVDEKLFL. CDR3 sequence (DNA): TGTGCCAGCAGCTTAGCGTGGACAGGGGGCGTGGATGAAAAACTGTTTCTT.

This chain connects TRBV5-8 to TRBJ2-3; 10 bases fit TRBD1. V lost 4 bases, J lost 5 bases, and 7 bases stayed unmatched. Per the germline V gene, CDR1 is SGHTS and CDR2 is YDEGEE. The CDR3 loop spans 15 amino acids. The CDR3 DNA reads TGTGCCAGCAGCCGCGTGACAGGGGGCTTAGATACGCAGTATTTT. Amino acid sequence: CASSRVTGGLDTQYF.

This clonotype was picked up a small number of times. V and J are TRBV20-1 and TRBJ2-2, with D tentatively TRBD2 (6 bases). V was clipped by 5 bases and J by 1 base, with 17 bases between them. The germline CDR1 and CDR2 sequences are DFQATT and SNEGSKA (reference sequence). This CDR3 has 16 residues. CDR3 protein: CSAPPAGPRNTGELFF. Here the CDR3 DNA reads TGCAGTGCTCCGCCTGCGGGACCCAGGAACACCGGGGAGCTGTTTTTT.

In its sample, this clonotype ranks as medium-sized (0.01 to 0.1%). The chain carries TRBV11-2 and TRBJ1-2, with D possibly being TRBD1 (5 bases). V dropped 2 bases and J dropped 2 bases, with 9 bases sitting between them. The germline gives CDR1 SGHAT, CDR2 FQNNGV. The CDR3 is 14 residues long. CDR3 sequence: CASSLQAGNYGYTF. The CDR3 nucleotides read TGTGCCAGCAGCTTACAGGCAGGGAACTATGGCTACACCTTC.

This clonotype was seen only a few times. The V call is TRBV10-1, the J call TRBJ2-5, with TRBD1 matching 7 bases. Germline CDR1 WNHNN, CDR2 SYGVQD (reference sequence). The CDR3 extends over 14 amino acids. V lost 6 bases, J lost 5 bases, and 9 bases stayed unmatched. CDR3 DNA: TGCGCCAGCAGCGCCGGGAACAGGGGCGAGACCCAGTACTTC. Amino acid sequence: CASSAGNRGETQYF.

The chain combines TRBV24-1 with TRBJ2-1; D may be TRBD1 (5 bases). Germline lookup yields CDR1 KGHDR and CDR2 SFDVKD. V lost 4 bases, J lost 6 bases, and 15 bases lay in between. This CDR3 is 15 amino acids long. In DNA, the CDR3 is TGTGCCACCAGTGAAGAAGGGCAGGGCGGCAATGAGCAGTTCTTC. Its protein product is CATSEEGQGGNEQFF.

J is TRBJ2-7 and V is TRBV12-3 or TRBV12-4; 12 bases line up with TRBD2. V was clipped by 5 bases and J by 4 bases; unmatched bases: 9. The CDR3 spans 16 residues. CDR3 protein: CASSLYLAGGPYEQYF. The CDR3 bases are TGTGCCAGCAGTCTTTACCTAGCGGGAGGGCCATACGAGCAGTACTTC.

Ten or more counts support this clonotype. The chain couples TRBV20-1 to TRBJ1-2; D ambiguous. The CDR3 contains 12 residues. Germline V CDR1 and CDR2: DFQATT, SNEGSKA (reference sequence). The germline V and J ends were trimmed by 5 bases and 3 bases, with 10 bases remaining between them. For the CDR3, the DNA is TGCAGTGCTCCTACCTCAGACTATGGCTACACCTTC. This sequence encodes CSAPTSDYGYTF.

This clonotype was counted many times. The chain carries TRBV20-1 and TRBJ2-1; 7 bases fit TRBD2. CDR1 DFQATT and CDR2 SNEGSKA come from the germline V gene (reference sequence). The CDR3 has 12 amino acids. V shed 3 bases, J shed 7 bases, and the junction held 3 bases outside the gene matches. The DNA for the CDR3 is TGCAGTGCTAGCGGGAGGCTTAATGAGCAGTTCTTC. Translation gives CSASGRLNEQFF.